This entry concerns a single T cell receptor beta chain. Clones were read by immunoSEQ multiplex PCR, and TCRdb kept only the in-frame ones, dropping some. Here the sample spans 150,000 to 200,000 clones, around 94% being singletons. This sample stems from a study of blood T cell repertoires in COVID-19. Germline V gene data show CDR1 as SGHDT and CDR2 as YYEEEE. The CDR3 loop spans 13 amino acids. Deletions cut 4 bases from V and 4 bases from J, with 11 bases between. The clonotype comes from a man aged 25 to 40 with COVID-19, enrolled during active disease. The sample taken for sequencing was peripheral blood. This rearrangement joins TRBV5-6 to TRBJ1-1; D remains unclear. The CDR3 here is CASSAGWGTEAFF. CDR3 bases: TGTGCCAGCAGCGCGGGGTGGGGCACTGAAGCTTTCTTT.